The 20 T cell receptor beta chains presented below share a single source sample, sequenced in a study of identical twins. Via MiXCR, TCRdb re-called the 5' RACE reads, giving one row per CDR3 protein. The sample carries 1.5 million to 2 million distinct CDR3 sequences, around 29% recorded once. Sample: cord blood. The receptors originated from a newborn girl in good health.

This clonotype has only a few counts. This sequence joins TRBV10-3 and TRBJ2-4; D gene unclear. TRBJ2-5 matches the DNA end more closely, so the J call is doubtful. This CDR3 is built from 15 residues. The germline gives CDR1 ENHRY, CDR2 SYGVKD. In DNA form, the CDR3 reads TGTGCCATCAGTGGTACCAGTCCAAAGGTGGAGACCCAGTACTTC. It encodes CAISGTSPKVETQYF.

This rearrangement joins TRBV7-2 to TRBJ2-3, with 9 nucleotides matching TRBD2. V lost 5 bases and J lost 6; bases outside the gene matches: 12. Germline CDR1 and CDR2: SGHTA and FQGNSA. The CDR3 consists of 16 residues. The CDR3, as DNA: TGTGCCAGCAGCCCGTGGGCTAGCGGGAATGGCGATACGCAGTATTTT. This sequence encodes CASSPWASGNGDTQYF.

The chain employs TRBV20-1 and TRBJ2-7, with 9 nucleotides matching TRBD1. CDR3 length: 13 amino acids. Trimming cost V 6 bases and J 5 bases; bases outside gene matches: 8. Germline CDR1 is DFQATT and CDR2 is SNEGSKA (reference sequence). The CDR3 sequence: CSASQGAGNEQYF. As DNA, the CDR3 is TGCAGTGCATCACAGGGGGCTGGCAACGAGCAGTACTTC.

V gene TRBV4-1 combines with J gene TRBJ1-2; D is uncertain. The CDR3 has 13 amino acids. Trimming left V 1 base short and J 3 bases short, with 6 bases between. The germline gives CDR1 MGHRA, CDR2 YSYEKL. The CDR3 DNA reads as TGCGCCAGCAGCCAAGCGTCGGACTATGGCTACACCTTC. As protein: CASSQASDYGYTF.

The J gene is TRBJ1-3, the V gene TRBV7-6, with D uncertain. This CDR3 has 14 amino acids. Between the trimmed V and J ends, which lost 3 bases and 5 bases, there was a span of 11 bases. The germline CDR1 and CDR2 sequences are SGHVS and FNYEAQ. The CDR3 region has the DNA TGTGCCAGCAGCTTTGCCAATCGGCGAAACACCATATATTTT. Its translation is CASSFANRRNTIYF.

This clonotype was recorded many times. This chain uses TRBV28 with TRBJ2-3; unclear D gene. Germline CDR1 is MDHEN and CDR2 is SYDVKM. The CDR3 is made up of 13 amino acids. V lost 6 bases and J 1 base, leaving 8 bases between the germline ends. CDR3 in amino acids: CASRSTGTDTQYF. The CDR3 region has the DNA TGTGCCAGCAGGTCGACTGGCACAGATACGCAGTATTTT.

The chain uses TRBV20-1 and TRBJ2-7; 7 positions agree with TRBD1. The CDR3 is 14 amino acids. Germline V lookup: CDR1 DFQATT, CDR2 SNEGSKA (reference sequence). V lost 6 bases, J lost 1 base, and 9 bases stayed unmatched. The CDR3 coding sequence is TGCAGTGCCTACAACCCGGGACAGTCCTACGAGCAGTACTTC. This sequence encodes CSAYNPGQSYEQYF.

This clonotype has a handful of counts. V gene TRBV3-1 combines with J gene TRBJ1-6; 9 bases agree with TRBD1. Germline CDR1 reads LGHDT; CDR2 reads YNNKEL (reference sequence). After removal of 7 bases from V and 9 bases from J, the junction contained 10 bases not matched to a gene. The CDR3 length is 15 residues. DNA for the CDR3: TGTGCCAGCACCACGACAGGGGGGGGAAGTTCACCCCTCCACTTT. Amino acids: CASTTTGGGSSPLHF.

This clonotype showed up just a few times. The CDR3 spells CASSHLLGAWDTQYF. DNA of the CDR3: TGTGCCAGCAGCCATCTGTTGGGGGCCTGGGATACGCAGTATTTT. The chain joins TRBV14 to TRBJ2-3; D is possibly TRBD1 (6 bases). The germline V and J ends were trimmed by 3 bases and 6 bases, with 16 bases remaining between them. CDR3 length: 15 residues. CDR1 is SGHDN, CDR2 FVKESK, per germline.

A few counts support this clonotype. This chain uses TRBV14 with TRBJ1-2, with D tentatively TRBD1 (5 bases). Germline values: CDR1 SGHDN, CDR2 FVKESK. The length of the CDR3 is 13 residues. Trimming cost V 5 bases and J 8 bases, with 15 bases left between them. In DNA form, the CDR3 reads TGTGCCAGCAGCAGAGGGGTCAGTGGCGGCTACACCTTC. Its translation: CASSRGVSGGYTF. Based on the CDR3 plus reference TRBV14 and TRBJ1-2, the full variable domain is EAGVTQFPSHSVIEKGQTVTLRCDPISGHDNLYWYRRVMGKEIKFLLHFVKESKQDESGMPNNRFLAERTGGTYSTLKVQPAELEDSGVYFCASSRGVSGGYTFGSGTRLTVV.

This clonotype turned up a few times. The chain couples TRBV20-1 to TRBJ2-3, with 11 bases lining up with TRBD2. V was pared by 3 bases and J by 3 bases, with 5 bases of the junction left unmatched. The CDR3 has 15 amino acids. Germline CDR1 and CDR2: DFQATT and SNEGSKA (reference sequence). DNA for the CDR3: TGCAGTGCTAGTTCTAGCGGGAGGACTACAGATACGCAGTATTTT. This codes for CSASSSGRTTDTQYF.

The sample holds a few counts of this clonotype. The chain couples TRBV3-1 to TRBJ1-2; TRBD1 matches 8 bases. The V gene end was trimmed by 1 base and the J gene end by 5 bases; junction bases not matched to a gene: 3. The CDR3 sequence is 14 residues long. Germline-derived CDR1 and CDR2 are LGHDT and YNNKEL (reference sequence). The CDR3, as DNA: TGTGCCAGCAGCCAAGGGACAGGGTATTATGGCTACACCTTC. This translates into CASSQGTGYYGYTF.

The rearrangement links TRBV20-1 to TRBJ2-4; 8 nucleotides line up with TRBD2. With the DNA end fitting TRBJ2-7 better, the J assignment may be wrong. Germline CDR1 DFQATT, CDR2 SNEGSKA (reference sequence). The CDR3 has 14 residues. The CDR3 protein is CSARAGGPSYEQYF. For the CDR3, the DNA is TGCAGTGCTAGAGCGGGAGGGCCTTCCTACGAGCAGTACTTC.

The chain links TRBV3-1 to TRBJ2-5, with D maybe TRBD1 (5 bases). This CDR3 is built from 18 residues. Trimming took 5 bases from V and 1 from J, leaving 23 bases between them. CDR1 is LGHDT, CDR2 YNNKEL, per germline (reference sequence). The CDR3 DNA reads TGTGCCAGCAGCTCCACATGGCCGACAGAACCCCTCCAAGAGACCCAGTACTTC. The encoded protein is CASSSTWPTEPLQETQYF.

The J gene is TRBJ2-3, the V gene TRBV2; weak D call: TRBD1 (6 bases). CDR1 and CDR2 (germline): SNHLY, FYNNEI. V lost 6 bases to trimming and J lost 8 bases, with 27 bases between them. The CDR3 is 17 residues long. The DNA of the CDR3 is TGTGCCAGCAGCGAATGGGGGCGGGCCCCGAAAGGCTGTACGCAGTATTTT. Translation: CASSEWGRAPKGCTQYF. Full variable domain (missing parts from reference TRBV2 and TRBJ2-3): EPEVTQTPSHQVTQMGQEVILRCVPISNHLYFYWYRQILGQKVEFLVSFYNNEISEKSEIFDDQFSVERPDGSNFTLKIRSTKLEDSAMYFCASSEWGRAPKGCTQYFGPGTRLTVL.

This clonotype turned up a few times. The CDR3 coding sequence is TGTGCCACCAGTGATTTGACTAGACCATACAATGAGCAGTTCTTC. It encodes CATSDLTRPYNEQFF. The rearrangement links TRBV24-1 to TRBJ2-1; D is perhaps TRBD2 (5 bases). Germline V gives CDR1 KGHDR, CDR2 SFDVKD. V was clipped by 0 bases and J by 4 bases, with 9 bases between them. The CDR3 totals 15 residues.

The V call is TRBV15, the J call TRBJ1-5; D ambiguous. V was trimmed by 1 base and J by 4 bases, leaving 11 bases between them. The CDR3 runs 15 residues. The V gene's germline CDR1 is LNHNV and CDR2 YYDKDF (reference sequence). The CDR3 loop is CATSRAARVNQPQHF. The DNA for the CDR3 is TGTGCCACCAGCAGAGCGGCGAGGGTAAATCAGCCCCAGCATTTT.

This clonotype appeared a few times. This sequence joins TRBV11-2 and TRBJ1-1, with D unclear. Germline lookup yields CDR1 SGHAT and CDR2 FQNNGV. CDR3 length equals 12 residues. V gave up 3 bases and J gave up 11 bases, with 13 bases separating them. The CDR3 region is CASSFVDGGAFF. DNA for the CDR3: TGTGCCAGCAGCTTTGTGGACGGAGGGGCTTTCTTT. The full variable domain, its missing parts supplied by reference TRBV11-2 and TRBJ1-1, is EAGVAQSPRYKIIEKRQSVAFWCNPISGHATLYWYQQILGQGPKLLIQFQNNGVVDDSQLPKDRFSAERLKGVDSTLKIQPAKLEDSAVYLCASSFVDGGAFFGQGTRLTVV.

The chain uses TRBV5-6 and TRBJ2-7; TRBD1 agrees at 9 bases. J gave up 4 bases and V 4 bases, and 9 bases lay outside the gene matches. The length of the CDR3 is 15 residues. The germline CDR1 and CDR2 sequences are SGHDT and YYEEEE. The CDR3 DNA sequence: TGTGCCAGCAGCGCTGCGTGGGACAGGGCTTACGAGCAGTACTTC. This translates into CASSAAWDRAYEQYF.

This chain uses TRBV6-5 with TRBJ1-2; 8 bases are shared with TRBD1. CDR1 and CDR2 (germline): MNHEY, SVGAGI. Losses at the gene ends were 7 bases for V and 0 bases for J; bases not matched to a gene: 4. The CDR3 loop spans 14 amino acids. CDR3 protein: CASTTGATNYGYTF. DNA of the CDR3: TGTGCCAGCACGACAGGGGCGACTAACTATGGCTACACCTTC.